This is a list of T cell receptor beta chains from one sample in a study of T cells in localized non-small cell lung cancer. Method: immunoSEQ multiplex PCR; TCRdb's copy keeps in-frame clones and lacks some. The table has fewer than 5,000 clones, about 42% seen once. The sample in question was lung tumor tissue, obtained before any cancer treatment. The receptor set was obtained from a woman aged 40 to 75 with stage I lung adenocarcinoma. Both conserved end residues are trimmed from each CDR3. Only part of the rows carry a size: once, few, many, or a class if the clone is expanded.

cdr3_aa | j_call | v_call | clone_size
ASSYQSSGNTIY | TRBJ1-3 | TRBV28 | .
ASSGRHLTAYEQY | TRBJ2-7 | TRBV9 | few
ATSSPGVGNEKLF | TRBJ1-4 | TRBV15 | .
ASSIDGGRANTEAF | TRBJ1-1 | TRBV19 | few
ASSTRDRGGNQPQH | TRBJ1-5 | TRBV19 | .
ASSLISGANVLT | TRBJ2-6 | TRBV11-3 | few
ASSHTENTEAF | TRBJ1-1 | TRBV6-8 | medium-sized
ASSRQPRLWNTEAF | TRBJ1-1 | TRBV19 | .
ASSEIGGRTEAF | TRBJ1-1 | TRBV6-7 | few
ASTPEALAKNIQY | TRBJ2-4 | TRBV28 | .
ASSLDGAIYNEQF | TRBJ2-1 | TRBV4-1 | .
AWGRLSYADTQY | TRBJ2-3 | TRBV30 | once
ASSIGQGEWETQY | TRBJ2-5 | TRBV6-8 | .
ASSYRQGYTEAF | TRBJ1-1 | TRBV6-8 | few
ASSDPSSWRGRAETQY | TRBJ2-5 | TRBV25-1 | .
ASSRDRGEKLF | TRBJ1-4 | TRBV2 | few
ASSPSRGGPSYEQY | TRBJ2-7 | TRBV11-3 | few
ASSSTTNRLAGADTQY | TRBJ2-3 | TRBV18 | .
ASSYGGSGKNIQY | TRBJ2-4 | TRBV6-8 | .
ASSYTGGDEKLF | TRBJ1-4 | TRBV11-3 | .
AISESGRAGYGYT | TRBJ1-2 | TRBV10-3 | few
ASSVVGGEQY | TRBJ2-7 | TRBV9 | medium-sized
ASSSGNFYGYT | TRBJ1-2 | TRBV28 | .
SVSQGFPGFEQF | TRBJ2-1 | TRBV29-1 | .
ASSLSNGDEQF | TRBJ2-1 | TRBV18 | .
ASSEGTGGAETQY | TRBJ2-5 | TRBV6-1 | medium-sized
ASSLGQQKAF | TRBJ1-1 | TRBV6-8 | few
ASRPATSGRGNEQF | TRBJ2-1 | TRBV10-1 | .
AWSVGGTGELF | TRBJ2-2 | TRBV30 | .